The 32 T cell receptor beta chains presented below share a single source sample, sequenced in a study of blood T cell repertoires in COVID-19. Assay used: immunoSEQ multiplex PCR; TCRdb lists only in-frame clones, some missing. There are some 65,000 clones in the sample; 85% occur only once, and 2.5% to 3% lies in the top ten. Sequencing input: peripheral blood. Receptors originate from a man older than 75 with acute or convalescent COVID-19.

The V call is TRBV5-6, the J call TRBJ1-4; possibly TRBD1 for D (5 bases). V lost 1 base and J lost 9, with 13 bases in between. The CDR3 consists of 14 residues. The germline gives CDR1 SGHDT, CDR2 YYEEEE. The CDR3 nucleotides read TGTGCCAGCAGCTTGAGACAGCTCCCCAAAAAACTGTTTTTT. Residues: CASSLRQLPKKLFF.

The chain employs TRBV7-2 and TRBJ1-1; no clear D gene. There are 17 residues in the CDR3. V was pared by 2 bases and J by 8 bases, with 24 bases between. Germline V gives CDR1 SGHTA, CDR2 FQGNSA. The CDR3 loop is CASSLSQPQRAREEAFF. The CDR3 nucleotides read TGTGCCAGCAGCTTATCACAGCCCCAACGCGCTCGAGAGGAAGCTTTCTTT.

CDR3 bases: TGTGCCAGTCAGAGGGACAGGGTACGCCGAAACACCATATATTTT. Protein sequence: CASQRDRVRRNTIYF. The chain links TRBV11-2 to TRBJ1-3, with TRBD1 identical over 9 bases. Trimming took 9 bases from V and 5 from J; bases not matched to a gene: 11. The CDR3 sequence is 15 residues long. Germline CDR1 is SGHAT and CDR2 is FQNNGV.

This chain uses TRBV5-5 with TRBJ2-5; D may be TRBD2 (5 bases). Per the germline V gene, CDR1 is SGHKS and CDR2 is YYEKEE (reference sequence). This CDR3 has 14 residues. V dropped 1 base and J dropped 2 bases, with 9 bases sitting between them. The CDR3 nucleotides read TGTGCCAGCAGCTTGACTCCGGGACAAGAGACCCAGTACTTC. Protein product: CASSLTPGQETQYF.

The chain combines TRBV5-1 with TRBJ2-7, with D possibly TRBD2 on 5 matching bases. This CDR3 is 14 amino acids long. Germline assignment: CDR1 SGHRS and CDR2 YFSETQ. V was cut by 2 bases and J by 7 bases, with 16 bases left in between. CDR3 coding DNA: TGCGCCAGCAGCTTAGGTGTAGGGAGTGGGGAGCAGTACTTC. It encodes CASSLGVGSGEQYF.

This clone was observed a single time. The gene calls are TRBV19 and TRBJ2-1; TRBD2 matches at 10 bases. The CDR3 is made up of 16 amino acids. The junction had 12 bases not matched to a gene; V was cut back by 3 bases and J by 10 bases. CDR1 and CDR2 (germline): LNHDA, SQIVND (reference sequence). CDR3 nucleotides: TGTGCCAGTAGTATCGGAGGCCTAGCGGGAGTAGTGGAGCAGTTCTTC. Translation: CASSIGGLAGVVEQFF.

This clone was counted only a few times. V is TRBV15 and J is TRBJ1-1; TRBD1 is a possible D gene (5 bases). V lost 1 base to trimming and J lost 5 bases, with 11 bases between them. This CDR3 region has 14 residues. Germline V CDR1 and CDR2: LNHNV, YYDKDF (reference sequence). The CDR3 nucleotides read TGTGCCACCAGCAGAGGCGACCCAGGGACTGAAGCTTTCTTT. Translation: CATSRGDPGTEAFF.

This rearrangement joins TRBV11-2 to TRBJ1-4, with D hard to call. With 1 base removed from V and 3 bases from J, the gap between germline ends came to 12 bases. The V gene's germline CDR1 is SGHAT and CDR2 FQNNGV. This CDR3 spans 16 amino acids. The CDR3 here is CASSLAGRWPNEKLFF. CDR3 sequence (DNA): TGTGCCAGCAGCTTAGCCGGCAGGTGGCCTAATGAAAAACTGTTTTTT.

The CDR3 bases are TGTGCCACCAGTGGGCAACAGGGGAAGGGGGACACCGGGGAGCTGTTTTTT. It specifies CATSGQQGKGDTGELFF. J is TRBJ2-2 and V is TRBV24-1; 7 bases fit TRBD1. The V gene's germline CDR1 is KGHDR and CDR2 SFDVKD. This CDR3 comprises 17 residues. With V trimmed by 5 bases and J by 3 bases, 11 bases remained unmatched.

The chain carries TRBV3-1 (or the pseudogene TRBV3-2) and TRBJ1-6; 8 bases match TRBD1. Germline V lookup: CDR1 LGHDT, CDR2 YNNKEL (reference sequence). Trimming cost V 8 bases and J 9 bases; bases outside gene matches: 3. This CDR3 contains 12 residues. CDR3 in DNA: TGTGCCAGCGGACAGGGCGGTTCACCCCTCCACTTT. Translating gives CASGQGGSPLHF.

The chain links TRBV6-1 to TRBJ2-3; TRBD2 aligns across 8 bases. The CDR3 spans 15 residues. V was clipped by 1 base and J by 1 base; unmatched bases: 1. CDR1 is MNHNS and CDR2 is SASEGT in the germline V gene. CDR3 DNA sequence: TGTGCCAGCAGTGAAGGGCGGGGGGGCACAGATACGCAGTATTTT. Its translation is CASSEGRGGTDTQYF.

V is TRBV4-1 and J is TRBJ2-7; D might be TRBD2 (6 bases). Looked up from germline, CDR1 is MGHRA and CDR2 is YSYEKL. The CDR3 covers 14 residues. V was shortened by 5 bases and J by 4 bases, with 15 bases between the two germline ends. CDR3 DNA sequence: TGCGCCAGCAGCTATGGGGACTTCCTTTACGAGCAGTACTTC. This gives the protein CASSYGDFLYEQYF.

The chain employs TRBV18 and TRBJ2-7; no clear D gene. The CDR3 is made up of 15 amino acids. The V gene's germline CDR1 is KGHSH and CDR2 LQKENI. Deletions cut 0 bases from V and 2 bases from J, with 11 bases between. The CDR3 nucleotides read TGTGCCAGCTCACCACCAGGTCCAGGCCCCTACGAGCAGTACTTC. Its protein product is CASSPPGPGPYEQYF.

The chain joins TRBV30 to TRBJ2-1, with 16 bases matching TRBD2. The CDR3 spans 17 residues. V shed 5 bases, J shed 0 bases, and the junction held 4 bases outside the gene matches. Germline values: CDR1 GTSNPN, CDR2 SVGIG (reference sequence). The CDR3 protein is CAWSGLAGGSSYNEQFF. The CDR3 coding sequence is TGTGCCTGGTCGGGACTAGCGGGAGGGAGCTCCTACAATGAGCAGTTCTTC. Complete variable domain (other parts from reference TRBV30 and TRBJ2-1): SQTIHQWPATLVQPVGSPLSLECTVEGTSNPNLYWYRQAAGRGLQLLFYSVGIGQISSEVPQNLSASRPQDRQFILSSKKLLLSDSGFYLCAWSGLAGGSSYNEQFFGPGTRLTVL.

The chain combines TRBV29-1 with TRBJ2-1; TRBD1 agrees at 8 bases. Per germline, CDR1 SQVTM and CDR2 ANQGSEA. There are 14 residues in the CDR3. V lost 4 bases to trimming and J lost 5 bases; unmatched junction nucleotides: 7. The CDR3 spells CSVGRTGRDNEQFF. Written as DNA, the CDR3 is TGCAGCGTTGGGAGGACAGGGCGCGACAATGAGCAGTTCTTC.

The chain recombines TRBV5-1 with TRBJ2-7, with D maybe TRBD1 (5 bases). The V gene lost 6 bases and the J gene lost 0 bases, with 25 bases spanning the gap. The CDR3 length is 18 residues. Looked up from germline, CDR1 is SGHRS and CDR2 is YFSETQ. CDR3 sequence reads: CASTLFPGSSRGSYEQYF. CDR3 nucleotides: TGCGCCAGCACCCTTTTCCCAGGGTCATCAAGAGGCTCCTACGAGCAGTACTTC.

The V call is TRBV11-2, the J call TRBJ2-5, with 11 bases identical to TRBD1. CDR3 length equals 18 residues. V dropped 5 bases and J dropped 3; count of bases not matched to a gene: 14. Germline V lookup: CDR1 SGHAT, CDR2 FQNNGV. As DNA, the CDR3 is TGTGCCAGCAGCATCCTATGGGCCCGGACAGGGGGCAAAGAGACCCAGTACTTC. Amino acid sequence: CASSILWARTGGKETQYF.

The chain carries TRBV4-1 and TRBJ2-7; 8 bases align to TRBD1. V was clipped by 4 bases and J by 2 bases; unmatched bases: 7. Germline V CDR1 and CDR2: MGHRA, YSYEKL. The CDR3 totals 15 residues. The CDR3 loop reads CASSLRTGSPYEQYF. The CDR3 DNA reads TGCGCCAGCAGCCTAAGGACAGGGAGTCCCTACGAGCAGTACTTC.

The rearrangement uses TRBV5-4 and TRBJ2-5; D call uncertain. Germline V gene lookup returns CDR1 SGHNT and CDR2 YYREEE (reference sequence). Trimming removed 2 bases from V and 2 bases from J, with 4 bases in between. This CDR3 contains 12 residues. The CDR3 nucleotides are TGTGCCAGCAGCTTTACTCAAGAGACCCAGTACTTC. As protein: CASSFTQETQYF.

The chain is built from TRBV30 and TRBJ1-4; no firm D call. This CDR3 is 13 amino acids long. The germline V gene has CDR1 GTSNPN and CDR2 SVGIG (reference sequence). Deletions cut 4 bases from V and 6 bases from J, with 12 bases between. The CDR3 DNA sequence: TGTGCCTGGAACATTGACGGGGATGAAAAACTGTTTTTT. Amino acids: CAWNIDGDEKLFF.

This clone appeared a few times. The chain carries TRBV7-2 and TRBJ2-1, with D possibly matching TRBD2 (6 bases). This CDR3 contains 16 residues. V was trimmed by 5 bases and J by 5 bases, leaving 19 bases between them. CDR1 and CDR2 (germline): SGHTA, FQGNSA. CDR3 amino acids: CASSPKTSLLNNEQFF. As DNA, the CDR3 is TGTGCCAGCAGCCCTAAAACTAGCCTATTGAACAATGAGCAGTTCTTC.

This chain joins TRBV28 and TRBJ1-2; D is perhaps TRBD1 (6 bases). Germline loops: CDR1 MDHEN, CDR2 SYDVKM. The CDR3 spans 16 residues. The V gene lost 4 bases and the J gene lost 1 base, with 16 bases spanning the gap. DNA of the CDR3: TGTGCCAGCAGTTATAATACAGGGATAATTAACTATGGCTACACCTTC. It codes for CASSYNTGIINYGYTF.

Notes on this clone: This CDR3 is also generated by other DNA sequences in the sample. V and J are TRBV4-3 and TRBJ2-6; TRBD1 might be the D (5 bases). The CDR3 spans 16 residues. Germline loops: CDR1 LGHNA, CDR2 YSLEER. The V gene lost 2 bases and the J gene lost 0 bases, with 8 bases spanning the gap. In DNA form, the CDR3 reads TGCGCCAGCAGCCAACCCACAGGCTCTGGGGCCAACGTCCTGACTTTC. Encoded protein: CASSQPTGSGANVLTF.

This chain links TRBV19 with TRBJ2-5; 8 nucleotides match TRBD2. Germline V gene lookup returns CDR1 LNHDA and CDR2 SQIVND (reference sequence). The junction had 14 bases not matched to a gene; V was cut back by 6 bases and J by 5 bases. The CDR3 has 16 residues. The chain's CDR3 is CASRDGTGTSSETQYF. The CDR3 coding sequence is TGTGCCAGTAGGGACGGAACCGGGACTAGTTCCGAGACCCAGTACTTC.

This clone has only a few counts. The chain combines TRBV24-1 with TRBJ1-5; maybe TRBD1 (5 bases). Germline loops: CDR1 KGHDR, CDR2 SFDVKD. Trimming left V 9 bases short and J 5 bases short, with 19 bases between. CDR3 length: 15 residues. As DNA, the CDR3 is TGTGCCACCTCTCGAGCGGGCAGGGACGATCAGCCCCAGCATTTT. It encodes CATSRAGRDDQPQHF.

The V call is TRBV6-5, the J call TRBJ1-2; tentatively, D is TRBD1 (5 bases). The CDR3 has 13 amino acids. Germline-derived CDR1 and CDR2 are MNHEY and SVGAGI. Between the trimmed V and J ends, which lost 7 bases and 4 bases, there was a span of 13 bases. The CDR3 region has the DNA TGTGCCAGCAAGCCAGGGAATGTCTATGGCTACACCTTC. Its protein product is CASKPGNVYGYTF.

The V gene is TRBV12-3 or TRBV12-4, the J gene TRBJ1-2; a possible D gene is TRBD1 (6 bases). V was clipped by 4 bases and J by 10 bases, with 10 bases between them. This CDR3 region has 11 residues. CDR3 residues: CASSYRVNYTF. The CDR3 coding sequence is TGTGCCAGCAGTTACAGGGTAAACTACACCTTC.

The chain couples TRBV29-1 to TRBJ2-4; 9 bases agree with TRBD1. V was clipped by 2 bases and J by 4 bases; unmatched bases: 9. The CDR3 is made up of 16 amino acids. CDR1 is SQVTM and CDR2 is ANQGSEA in the germline V gene. The CDR3 coding sequence is TGCAGCGTTGAATCCCTGGGGGGGACAGGGAAAAACATTCAGTACTTC. It encodes CSVESLGGTGKNIQYF.

CDR3 loop: CASGIGLAEAFF. CDR3 DNA: TGTGCTAGTGGAATTGGCCTCGCTGAAGCTTTCTTT. The V gene is TRBV12-5, the J gene TRBJ1-1; D gene unclear. The CDR3 loop spans 12 amino acids. Deletions cut 6 bases from V and 6 bases from J, with 11 bases between. Germline V gives CDR1 LGHNT, CDR2 FRNRAP.

CDR3 region: CASGFAGINEKLFF. The CDR3 DNA reads TGTGCCAGCGGTTTTGCAGGGATTAATGAAAAACTGTTTTTT. The gene calls are TRBV6-5 and TRBJ1-4, with a tentative D call TRBD1 (5 bases). V was shortened by 8 bases and J by 4 bases, with 14 bases between the two germline ends. From germline, CDR1 is MNHEY and CDR2 SVGAGI. CDR3 size: 14 residues.

The DNA for the CDR3 is TGTGCCAGCAGTTTGGGAGGTCGTGGCTACACCTTC. Translated, it gives CASSLGGRGYTF. The chain recombines TRBV12-3 or TRBV12-4 with TRBJ1-2; D remains unclear. V shed 3 bases and J shed 7 bases, with 9 bases lying between them. CDR3 size: 12 residues.

Regarding this clone: The sample carries other DNA sequences with the same CDR3. The chain is built from TRBV9 and TRBJ2-7; 10 nucleotides match TRBD2. V gave up 2 bases and J gave up 4 bases; unmatched junction bases: 6. The length of the CDR3 is 15 residues. The germline gives CDR1 SGDLS, CDR2 YYNGEE. The CDR3 sequence is CASSVSSGSSYEQYF. The CDR3 DNA reads as TGTGCCAGCAGCGTCTCTAGCGGGAGTTCATACGAGCAGTACTTC.